This T cell receptor beta chain was sequenced for a study of monozygotic twins with inflammatory bowel disease. Germline V gene sequence: CDR1 SGHTA, CDR2 FQGNSA. The CDR3 contains 15 residues. General study findings and limits: By inverse Simpson index, TCRbeta diversity was lower in IBD patients than in healthy co-twins.

As to this clonotype: Its specificity is not known.

TCRdb reanalyzed the 5' RACE reads and collapses them to one entry per CDR3 protein, without DNA. The table lists approximately 400,000 distinct CDR3 sequences. The genes are TRBV7-2 and TRBJ2-1; TCRdb proposes TRBD2, but this gene call is untestable without DNA. This sequence was found in a human donor with ulcerative colitis or Crohn's disease, or a healthy co-twin of an affected twin (not recorded which). The sample consisted of blood. The CDR3 protein is CASSPESGRGGEQFF.